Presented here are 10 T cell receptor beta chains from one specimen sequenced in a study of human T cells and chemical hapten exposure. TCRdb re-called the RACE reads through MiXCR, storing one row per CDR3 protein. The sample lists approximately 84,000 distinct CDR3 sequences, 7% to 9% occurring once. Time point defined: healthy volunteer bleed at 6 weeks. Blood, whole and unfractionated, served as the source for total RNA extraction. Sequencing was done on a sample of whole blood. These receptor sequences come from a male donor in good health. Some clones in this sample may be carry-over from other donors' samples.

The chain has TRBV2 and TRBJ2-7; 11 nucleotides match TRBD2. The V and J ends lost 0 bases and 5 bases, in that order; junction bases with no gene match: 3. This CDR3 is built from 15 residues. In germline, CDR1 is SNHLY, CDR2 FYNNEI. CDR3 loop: CASSEASGRADEQYF. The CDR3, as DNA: TGTGCCAGCAGTGAAGCTAGCGGGAGGGCCGACGAGCAGTACTTC.

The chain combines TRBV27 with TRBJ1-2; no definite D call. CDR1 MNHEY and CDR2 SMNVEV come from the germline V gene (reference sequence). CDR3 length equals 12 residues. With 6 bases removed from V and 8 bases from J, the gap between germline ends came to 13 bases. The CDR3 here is CASRTTSNGYTF. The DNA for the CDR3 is TGTGCCAGCAGAACCACCTCAAACGGCTACACCTTC.

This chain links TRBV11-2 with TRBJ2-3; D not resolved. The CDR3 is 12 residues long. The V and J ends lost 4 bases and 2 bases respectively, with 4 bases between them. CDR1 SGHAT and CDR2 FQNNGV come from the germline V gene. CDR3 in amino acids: CASSSHTDTQYF. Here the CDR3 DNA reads TGTGCCAGCAGCTCGCACACAGATACGCAGTATTTT. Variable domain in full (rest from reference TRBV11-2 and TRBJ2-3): EAGVAQSPRYKIIEKRQSVAFWCNPISGHATLYWYQQILGQGPKLLIQFQNNGVVDDSQLPKDRFSAERLKGVDSTLKIQPAKLEDSAVYLCASSSHTDTQYFGPGTRLTVL.

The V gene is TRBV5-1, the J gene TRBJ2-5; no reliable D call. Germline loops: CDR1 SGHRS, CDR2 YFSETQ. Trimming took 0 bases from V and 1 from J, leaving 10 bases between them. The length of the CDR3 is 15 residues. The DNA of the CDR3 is TGCGCCAGCAGCTTGGAGATAGCACTCCAAGAGACCCAGTACTTC. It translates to CASSLEIALQETQYF.

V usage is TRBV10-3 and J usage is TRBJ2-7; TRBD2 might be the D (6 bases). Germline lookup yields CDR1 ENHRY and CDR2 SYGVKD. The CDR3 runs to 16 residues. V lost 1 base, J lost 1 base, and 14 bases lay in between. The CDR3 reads CAISELGGGQSYEQYF. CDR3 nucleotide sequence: TGTGCCATCAGTGAGTTGGGGGGAGGACAATCCTACGAGCAGTACTTC.

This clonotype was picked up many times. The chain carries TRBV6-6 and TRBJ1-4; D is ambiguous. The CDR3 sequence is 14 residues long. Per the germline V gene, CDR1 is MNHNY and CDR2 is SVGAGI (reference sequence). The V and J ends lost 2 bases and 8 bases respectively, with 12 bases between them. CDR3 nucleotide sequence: TGTGCCAGCAGTTACGTTAACTCGGGGGAAAAACTGTTTTTT. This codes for CASSYVNSGEKLFF.

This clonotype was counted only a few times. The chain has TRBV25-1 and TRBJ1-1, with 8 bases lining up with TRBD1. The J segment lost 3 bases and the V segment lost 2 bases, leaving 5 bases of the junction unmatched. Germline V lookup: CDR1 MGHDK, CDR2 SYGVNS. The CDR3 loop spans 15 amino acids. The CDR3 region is CASSEQGALDTEAFF. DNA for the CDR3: TGTGCCAGCAGTGAACAGGGGGCGCTGGACACTGAAGCTTTCTTT.

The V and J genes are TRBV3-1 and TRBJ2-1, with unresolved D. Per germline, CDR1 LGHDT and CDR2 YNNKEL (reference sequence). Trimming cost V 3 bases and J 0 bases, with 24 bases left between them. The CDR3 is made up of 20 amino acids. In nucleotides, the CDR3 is TGTGCCAGCAGCCATTTTCCTGGGGAACCGCTTTATGACTCCTACAATGAGCAGTTCTTC. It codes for CASSHFPGEPLYDSYNEQFF.

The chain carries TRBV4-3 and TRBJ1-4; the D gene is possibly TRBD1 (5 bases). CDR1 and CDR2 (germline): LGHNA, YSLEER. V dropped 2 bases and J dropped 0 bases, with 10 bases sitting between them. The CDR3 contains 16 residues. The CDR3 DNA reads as TGCGCCAGCAGCCAATATGACAGCCCAACTAATGAAAAACTGTTTTTT. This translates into CASSQYDSPTNEKLFF.

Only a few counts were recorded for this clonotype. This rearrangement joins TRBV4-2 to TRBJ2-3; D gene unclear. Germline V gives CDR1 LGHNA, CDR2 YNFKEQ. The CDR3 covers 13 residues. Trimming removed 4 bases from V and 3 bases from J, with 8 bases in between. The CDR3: CASSPTRTDTQYF. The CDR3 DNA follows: TGTGCCAGCAGCCCGACCAGGACAGATACGCAGTATTTT.